One T cell receptor (beta chain) is described in this entry. Antigen: not known. Sequencing was performed with immunoSEQ multiplex PCR; in TCRdb, only in-frame clones are kept and a portion is missing. This repertoire shows approximately 2.3 million clones, about 92% found once; its top ten account for 0.39%. The germline V and J ends were trimmed by 3 bases and 0 bases, with 14 bases remaining between them. The CDR3 has 16 residues. Germline loops: CDR1 MGHRA, CDR2 YSYEKL. The source of the sample is a study of shared clonotypes between healthy human individuals. Study summary: Each donor had three CD4 naive, three CD4 memory, two CD8 naive and one CD8 memory plate.

General study results and limits: It was observed that approximately 5% of naive CD4 clonotypes were shared across several donors.

This chain connects TRBV4-1 to TRBJ1-2; D not resolved. The sequencing sample was made of naive CD4+ T cells from PBMCs. Subset indicated: CD45RA+ positively selected. This clonotype originated in a man between 18 and 29 years old in good health. Some clones in this sample may be carry-over from other donors' samples. CDR3 residues: CASSQAPPGANYGYTF. CDR3 DNA sequence: TGCGCCAGCAGCCAGGCGCCCCCTGGAGCTAACTATGGCTACACCTTC.